The 27 T cell receptor beta chains reported below all come from one sample, sequenced in a study of long-term antiretroviral therapy in people with HIV. immunoSEQ v3.0 was run at survey level. Sequenced by immunoSEQ multiplex PCR; TCRdb stores in-frame clones only, minus some. Seen here are 25,000 to 35,000 clones, more than 75% observed once, and the top ten hold 12% to 15%. The sequenced sample was unsorted PBMCs, obtained 2.9 years after starting antiretroviral therapy. All receptors come from a man between 50 and 59 years old with HIV.

The rearrangement joins TRBV15 to TRBJ1-3, with D perhaps TRBD1 (6 bases). The V and J ends lost 3 bases and 3 bases respectively, with 12 bases between them. This CDR3 comprises 15 residues. The germline gives CDR1 LNHNV, CDR2 YYDKDF (reference sequence). Here the CDR3 DNA reads TGTGCCACCAGCAGTACCGGGACACGTGGAAACACCATATATTTT. Residues: CATSSTGTRGNTIYF.

The chain uses TRBV2 and TRBJ2-3; tentatively, D is TRBD1 (6 bases). The CDR3 runs to 15 residues. CDR1 and CDR2 (germline): SNHLY, FYNNEI. Trimming took 7 bases from V and 0 from J, leaving 14 bases between them. The CDR3 sequence: CASKTGFTSTDTQYF. In DNA, the CDR3 is TGTGCCAGCAAAACAGGGTTCACTAGCACAGATACGCAGTATTTT.

About this clone: Its ends do not fully match the called genes, so a read error is possible. The chain joins TRBV5-1 to TRBJ1-6; possible D gene TRBD1, 6 bases. Germline V lookup: CDR1 SGHRS, CDR2 YFSETQ. The CDR3 consists of 14 residues. CDR3 sequence (DNA): TGCGCCGGCAGCTCTGGACAGAATAATTCACCCCTCCACTTT. Amino acid sequence: CAGSSGQNNSPLHF.

The V and J genes are TRBV19 and TRBJ1-1; the match to TRBD1 covers 8 bases. Germline CDR1 is LNHDA and CDR2 is SQIVND (reference sequence). V shed 7 bases and J 1 base; nucleotides not matched to a gene: 8. The CDR3 covers 15 residues. The CDR3 DNA follows: TGTGCCAGTACCTCAACCGGGACAGGGAACACTGAAGCTTTCTTT. The encoded protein is CASTSTGTGNTEAFF.

V and J are TRBV5-6 and TRBJ1-5; 7 bases line up with TRBD1. CDR1 and CDR2 from the germline V gene are SGHDT and YYEEEE. This CDR3 spans 15 amino acids. With 4 bases clipped from V and 3 bases from J, the junction kept 7 bases outside the gene matches. The CDR3 reads CASSARDSVNQPQHF. CDR3 nucleotide sequence: TGTGCCAGCAGCGCCCGGGACAGCGTCAATCAGCCCCAGCATTTT.

This clone appeared a few times. This chain uses TRBV18 with TRBJ1-5, with D perhaps TRBD1 (6 bases). Trimming shortened V by 4 bases and J by 0 bases, and 13 bases separated the two germline ends. The CDR3 totals 16 residues. The germline V gene has CDR1 KGHSH and CDR2 LQKENI. The DNA for the CDR3 is TGTGCCAGCTCACTCGCTGGACAGAATAGCAATCAGCCCCAGCATTTT. It encodes CASSLAGQNSNQPQHF.

The chain recombines TRBV7-2 with TRBJ1-1; no clear D gene. Germline CDR1 and CDR2: SGHTA and FQGNSA. The length of the CDR3 is 12 residues. V dropped 3 bases and J dropped 10 bases, with 12 bases sitting between them. CDR3 sequence (DNA): TGTGCCAGCAGCTTCTCCCAAGATGGAGCTTTCTTT. This sequence encodes CASSFSQDGAFF.

This rearrangement joins TRBV27 to TRBJ2-7; D call uncertain. CDR1 is MNHEY, CDR2 SMNVEV, per germline (reference sequence). The CDR3 has 13 amino acids. V shed 3 bases and J shed 0 bases, with 6 bases lying between them. The CDR3 loop reads CASSLGYSYEQYF. CDR3 coding DNA: TGTGCCAGCAGTTTGGGTTACTCCTACGAGCAGTACTTC.

The chain is built from TRBV6-6 and TRBJ1-5; tentatively, D is TRBD1 (5 bases). The germline V gene encodes CDR1 MNHNY and CDR2 SVGAGI (reference sequence). V lost 7 bases, J lost 9 bases, and 16 bases lay in between. The CDR3 sequence is 13 residues long. CDR3 region: CASTPEGRVPQHF. The CDR3 DNA reads TGTGCCAGCACCCCAGAGGGGAGGGTGCCCCAGCATTTT.

This clone showed up just a few times. V usage is TRBV28 and J usage is TRBJ1-1; D gene ambiguous. The germline CDR1 and CDR2 sequences are MDHEN and SYDVKM. V lost 1 base and J lost 2, with 5 bases in between. The CDR3 spans 13 residues. CDR3 coding DNA: TGTGCCAGCAGTTTATACAGAAACACTGAAGCTTTCTTT. Translated, it gives CASSLYRNTEAFF.

The rearrangement uses TRBV13 and TRBJ2-7; D not certain. The germline V gene has CDR1 PRHDT and CDR2 FYEKMQ (reference sequence). The CDR3 consists of 12 residues. The V gene lost 4 bases and the J gene lost 5 bases, with 9 bases spanning the gap. DNA of the CDR3: TGTGCCAGCAGCTACTACAGTAACGAGCAGTACTTC. Protein sequence: CASSYYSNEQYF.

The gene calls are TRBV30 and TRBJ2-7; possible D gene TRBD2, 5 bases. Per the germline V gene, CDR1 is GTSNPN and CDR2 is SVGIG (reference sequence). The V gene lost 2 bases and the J gene lost 4 bases, with 9 bases spanning the gap. The CDR3 consists of 12 residues. CDR3 in DNA: TGTGCCTGGAGTAAACAGCGGTACGAGCAGTACTTC. This codes for CAWSKQRYEQYF.

This clone appeared once. The chain employs TRBV5-4 and TRBJ1-1; no clear D gene. V dropped 0 bases and J dropped 1 base, with 7 bases sitting between them. Germline loops: CDR1 SGHNT, CDR2 YYREEE (reference sequence). The CDR3 covers 14 residues. This CDR3 reads CASSLDARNTEAFF. DNA for the CDR3: TGTGCCAGCAGCTTGGACGCCCGGAACACTGAAGCTTTCTTT.

This chain connects TRBV19 to TRBJ2-5; no reliable D call. V lost 5 bases, J lost 5 bases, and 12 bases lay in between. The CDR3 is 13 amino acids. Per the germline V gene, CDR1 is LNHDA and CDR2 is SQIVND (reference sequence). Here the CDR3 DNA reads TGTGCCAGTAGTTCCATCCAAGGGGAGACCCAGTACTTC. The encoded protein is CASSSIQGETQYF.

The chain uses TRBV4-1 and TRBJ1-2, with a tentative D call TRBD1 (5 bases). V dropped 1 base and J dropped 4 bases, with 16 bases sitting between them. The CDR3 runs to 16 residues. CDR1 and CDR2 (germline): MGHRA, YSYEKL. The CDR3 spells CASSQARQGISYGYTF. DNA for the CDR3: TGCGCCAGCAGCCAAGCCCGCCAGGGAATAAGCTATGGCTACACCTTC.

A single count supports this clone. The chain has TRBV28 and TRBJ1-2; the D is unclear. V was shortened by 4 bases and J by 2 bases, with 5 bases between the two germline ends. Germline V CDR1 and CDR2: MDHEN, SYDVKM. CDR3 length: 12 residues. The CDR3 region has the DNA TGTGCCAGCAGTTCAGAAAACTATGGCTACACCTTC. Encoded protein: CASSSENYGYTF.

The V gene is TRBV27, the J gene TRBJ1-5; D is unclear. V dropped 3 bases and J dropped 0 bases, with 9 bases sitting between them. The CDR3 contains 15 residues. From germline, CDR1 is MNHEY and CDR2 SMNVEV (reference sequence). CDR3 nucleotides: TGTGCCAGCAGTTTCGGCGGATATAGCAATCAGCCCCAGCATTTT. This codes for CASSFGGYSNQPQHF.

V usage is TRBV5-6 and J usage is TRBJ1-4, with 8 bases that match TRBD1. This CDR3 contains 14 residues. Germline V CDR1 and CDR2: SGHDT, YYEEEE. Losses at the gene ends were 1 base for V and 7 bases for J; bases not matched to a gene: 3. As DNA, the CDR3 is TGTGCCAGCAGCTTGACAGGGGGGAGTGAAAAACTGTTTTTT. Amino acids: CASSLTGGSEKLFF.

The rearrangement joins TRBV6-5 to TRBJ2-2, with 9 bases identical to TRBD1. Trimming at V came to 5 bases and at J to 3 bases, leaving 4 bases not matched to a gene. This CDR3 region has 15 residues. Germline assignment: CDR1 MNHEY and CDR2 SVGAGI. CDR3 in amino acids: CASSTGGADTGELFF. Written as DNA, the CDR3 is TGTGCCAGCAGTACAGGGGGCGCCGACACCGGGGAGCTGTTTTTT.

The chain joins TRBV5-1 to TRBJ2-5, with 8 bases aligning to TRBD2. Germline CDR1 is SGHRS and CDR2 is YFSETQ. The ends lost 0 bases at V and 2 bases at J; junction bases unmatched: 3. CDR3 length: 15 residues. CDR3 coding DNA: TGCGCCAGCAGCTTGGCGGGGGGGCGACAAGAGACCCAGTACTTC. Encoded protein: CASSLAGGRQETQYF.

This clone was seen just once. The CDR3 sequence: CASSVGGSGNEKLFF. CDR3 DNA: TGTGCCAGCAGCGTAGGGGGGAGTGGTAATGAAAAACTGTTTTTT. V and J are TRBV9 and TRBJ1-4, with a tentative D call TRBD1 (5 bases). The V end lost 0 bases, the J end lost 4 bases, and 10 bases lay between the germline ends. Germline V lookup: CDR1 SGDLS, CDR2 YYNGEE. This CDR3 contains 15 residues.

A few counts support this clone. This rearrangement joins TRBV6-5 to TRBJ2-2; unclear D gene. Per the germline V gene, CDR1 is MNHEY and CDR2 is SVGAGI. There are 11 residues in the CDR3. V was shortened by 6 bases and J by 7 bases, with 6 bases between the two germline ends. The CDR3 is CASSLDGELFF. In nucleotides, the CDR3 is TGTGCCAGCAGCCTAGACGGGGAGCTGTTTTTT.

The chain uses TRBV7-8 and TRBJ1-1; unclear D gene. Looked up from germline, CDR1 is SGHVS and CDR2 is FQNEAQ. Trimming took 0 bases from V and 0 from J, leaving 8 bases between them. There are 15 residues in the CDR3. The chain's CDR3 is CASSLAGLMNTEAFF. The CDR3 region has the DNA TGTGCCAGCAGCTTAGCGGGTCTCATGAACACTGAAGCTTTCTTT. The whole variable domain, remainder taken from reference TRBV7-8 and TRBJ1-1, is GAGVSQSPRYKVAKRGQDVALRCDPISGHVSLFWYQQALGQGPEFLTYFQNEAQLDKSGLPSDRFFAERPEGSVSTLKIQRTQQEDSAVYLCASSLAGLMNTEAFFGQGTRLTVV.

The V gene is TRBV28, the J gene TRBJ2-2, with D maybe TRBD1 (7 bases). The V end was cut by 10 bases, the J end by 7 bases, with 28 bases between. Germline CDR1 reads MDHEN; CDR2 reads SYDVKM. CDR3 length: 17 residues. As DNA, the CDR3 is TGTGCCACCAATCGCCCCAGCCTCCAGGGGGGAAACGGGGAGCTGTTTTTT. Translated, it gives CATNRPSLQGGNGELFF.

The chain links TRBV6-5 to TRBJ2-1; D perhaps matches TRBD2 (6 bases). The CDR3 loop spans 13 amino acids. CDR1 and CDR2 from the germline V gene are MNHEY and SVGAGI. Trimming removed 2 bases at V and 7 bases at J, with 9 bases between. The CDR3 loop is CASSYTGGNEQFF. CDR3 DNA: TGTGCCAGCAGTTACACAGGAGGGAATGAGCAGTTCTTC.

In this sample, this clone turned up a few times. The rearrangement links TRBV28 to TRBJ1-2, with D unresolved. CDR3 length equals 12 residues. The germline V and J ends were trimmed by 6 bases and 1 base, with 6 bases remaining between them. Germline lookup yields CDR1 MDHEN and CDR2 SYDVKM. The CDR3 DNA reads as TGTGCCAGCAGCTCCTTTAACTATGGCTACACCTTC. Translated: CASSSFNYGYTF.

This clone is a singleton in its sample. The CDR3 region has the DNA TGTGCCAGCAGCCCCGGCCCCAATGAGCAGTTCTTC. It codes for CASSPGPNEQFF. This chain links TRBV7-6 with TRBJ2-1, with D unclear. Trimming shortened V by 5 bases and J by 6 bases, and 8 bases separated the two germline ends. From germline, CDR1 is SGHVS and CDR2 FNYEAQ. The CDR3 spans 12 residues.